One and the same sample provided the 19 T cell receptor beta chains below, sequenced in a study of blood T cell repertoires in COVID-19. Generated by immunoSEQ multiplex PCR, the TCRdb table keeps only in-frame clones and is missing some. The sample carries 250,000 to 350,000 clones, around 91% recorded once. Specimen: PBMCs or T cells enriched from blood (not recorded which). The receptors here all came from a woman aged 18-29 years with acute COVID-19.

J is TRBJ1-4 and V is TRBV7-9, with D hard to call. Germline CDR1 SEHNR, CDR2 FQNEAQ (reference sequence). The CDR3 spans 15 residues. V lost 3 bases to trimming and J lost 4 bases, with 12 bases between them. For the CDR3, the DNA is TGTGCCAGCAGCTTTGGGAGCGGTATTAATGAAAAACTGTTTTTT. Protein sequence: CASSFGSGINEKLFF.

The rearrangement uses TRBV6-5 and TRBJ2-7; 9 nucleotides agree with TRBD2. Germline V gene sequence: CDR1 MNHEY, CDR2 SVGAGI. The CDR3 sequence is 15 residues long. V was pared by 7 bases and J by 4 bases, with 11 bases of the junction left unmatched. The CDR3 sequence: CASTLWGSGRYEQYF. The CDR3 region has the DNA TGTGCCAGCACCCTTTGGGGGAGCGGGAGGTACGAGCAGTACTTC.

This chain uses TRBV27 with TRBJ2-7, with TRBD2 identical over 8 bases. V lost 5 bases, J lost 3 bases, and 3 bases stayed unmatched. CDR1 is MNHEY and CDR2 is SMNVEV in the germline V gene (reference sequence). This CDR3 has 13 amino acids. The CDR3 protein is CASSHGTSYEQYF. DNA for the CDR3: TGTGCCAGCAGTCATGGGACTAGCTACGAGCAGTACTTC.

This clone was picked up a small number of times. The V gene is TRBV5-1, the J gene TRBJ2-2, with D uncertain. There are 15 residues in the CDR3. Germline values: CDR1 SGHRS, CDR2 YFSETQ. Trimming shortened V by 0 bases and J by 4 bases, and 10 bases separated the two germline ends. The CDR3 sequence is CASSLAATGTGELFF. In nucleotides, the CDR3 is TGCGCCAGCAGCTTGGCAGCGACGGGCACCGGGGAGCTGTTTTTT.

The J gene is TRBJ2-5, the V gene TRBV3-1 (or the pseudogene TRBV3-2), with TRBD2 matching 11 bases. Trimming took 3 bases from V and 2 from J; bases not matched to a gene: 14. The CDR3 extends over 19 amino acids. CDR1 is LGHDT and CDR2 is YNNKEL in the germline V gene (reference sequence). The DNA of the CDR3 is TGTGCCAGCAGCCATCCCGGGACTAGCGGTCCCCAAAAACAAGAGACCCAGTACTTC. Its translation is CASSHPGTSGPQKQETQYF.

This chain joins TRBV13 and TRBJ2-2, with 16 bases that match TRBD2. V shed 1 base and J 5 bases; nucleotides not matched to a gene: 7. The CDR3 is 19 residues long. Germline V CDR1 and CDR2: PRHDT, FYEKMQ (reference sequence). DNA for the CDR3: TGTGCCAGCAGCTTAGAGGGACTAGCGGGAGGGCCGCGGACCGGGGAGCTGTTTTTT. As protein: CASSLEGLAGGPRTGELFF.

CDR3 protein: CASSLWIQGAEDTEAFF. The CDR3 bases are TGTGCCAGCAGTTTATGGATACAGGGGGCGGAGGACACTGAAGCTTTCTTT. The chain combines TRBV28 with TRBJ1-1; 9 bases fit TRBD1. J gave up 3 bases and V 0 bases, and 8 bases lay outside the gene matches. The germline gives CDR1 MDHEN, CDR2 SYDVKM. The CDR3 is 17 amino acids.

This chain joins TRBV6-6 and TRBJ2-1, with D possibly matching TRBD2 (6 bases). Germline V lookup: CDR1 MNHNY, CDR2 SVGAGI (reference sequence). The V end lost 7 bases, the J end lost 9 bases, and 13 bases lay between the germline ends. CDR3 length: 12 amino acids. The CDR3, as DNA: TGTGCCAGCACCTACGGGGGAGGTGAGCAGTTCTTC. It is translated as CASTYGGGEQFF.

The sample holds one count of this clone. In nucleotides, the CDR3 is TGTGCCATCAGTGAGGTAGGGAGGCTGGGGGTAGATACGCAGTATTTT. Translating it yields CAISEVGRLGVDTQYF. The chain recombines TRBV10-3 with TRBJ2-3; D is perhaps TRBD2 (6 bases). This CDR3 has 16 amino acids. V was trimmed by 2 bases and J by 5 bases, leaving 17 bases between them. Germline values: CDR1 ENHRY, CDR2 SYGVKD.

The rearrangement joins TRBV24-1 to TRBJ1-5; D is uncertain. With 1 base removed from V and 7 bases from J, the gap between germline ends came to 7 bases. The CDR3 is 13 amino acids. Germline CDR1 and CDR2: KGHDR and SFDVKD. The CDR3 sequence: CATSDFPGQPQHF. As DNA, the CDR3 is TGTGCCACCAGTGATTTCCCGGGACAGCCCCAGCATTTT.

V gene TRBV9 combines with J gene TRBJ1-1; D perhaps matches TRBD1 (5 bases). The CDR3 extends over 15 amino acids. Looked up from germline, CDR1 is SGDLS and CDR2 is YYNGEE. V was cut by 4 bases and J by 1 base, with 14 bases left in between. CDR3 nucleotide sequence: TGTGCCAGCAGCTCCCGGGGGACCTCGAACACTGAAGCTTTCTTT. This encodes CASSSRGTSNTEAFF.

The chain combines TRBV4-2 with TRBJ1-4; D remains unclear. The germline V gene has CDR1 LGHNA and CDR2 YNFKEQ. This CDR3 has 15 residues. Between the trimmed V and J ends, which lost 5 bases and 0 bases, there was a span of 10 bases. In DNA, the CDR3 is TGTGCCAGCAGCGCCAGGTCAGCAACTAATGAAAAACTGTTTTTT. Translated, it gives CASSARSATNEKLFF.

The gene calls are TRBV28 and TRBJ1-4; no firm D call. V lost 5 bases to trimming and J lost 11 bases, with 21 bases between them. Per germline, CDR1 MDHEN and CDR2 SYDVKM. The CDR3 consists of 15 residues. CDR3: CASSPTTGSPGKLFF. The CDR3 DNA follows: TGTGCCAGCAGTCCGACTACCGGGTCCCCGGGGAAACTGTTTTTT.

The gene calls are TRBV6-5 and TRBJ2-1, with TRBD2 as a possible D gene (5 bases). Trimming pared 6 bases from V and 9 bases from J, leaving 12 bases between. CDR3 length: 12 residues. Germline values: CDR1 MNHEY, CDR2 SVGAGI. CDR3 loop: CASRTRVGEQFF. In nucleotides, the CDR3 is TGTGCCAGCAGAACGCGGGTAGGTGAGCAGTTCTTC.

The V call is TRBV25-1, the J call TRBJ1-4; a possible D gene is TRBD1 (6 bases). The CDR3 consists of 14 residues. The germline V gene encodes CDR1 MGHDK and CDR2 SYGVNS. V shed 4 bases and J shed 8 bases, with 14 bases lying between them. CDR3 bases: TGTGCCAGCAGTGGTCGGAACAGGGTGGAAAAACTGTTTTTT. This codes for CASSGRNRVEKLFF.

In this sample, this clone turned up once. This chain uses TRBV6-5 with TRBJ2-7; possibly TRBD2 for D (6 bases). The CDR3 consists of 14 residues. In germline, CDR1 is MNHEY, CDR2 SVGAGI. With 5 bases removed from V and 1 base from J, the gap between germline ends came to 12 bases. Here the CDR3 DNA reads TGTGCCAGCAGTCCACATGGGGGGTCCTACGAGCAGTACTTC. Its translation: CASSPHGGSYEQYF.

CDR3 sequence (DNA): TGTGCCAGCAGCTTCCGAGCGGGAGGGCCCGGCACCGGGGAGCTGTTTTTT. It encodes CASSFRAGGPGTGELFF. J is TRBJ2-2 and V is TRBV7-9, with 10 nucleotides matching TRBD2. There are 17 residues in the CDR3. J was trimmed by 4 bases and V by 3 bases; bases with no gene match: 8. The V gene's germline CDR1 is SEHNR and CDR2 FQNEAQ (reference sequence).

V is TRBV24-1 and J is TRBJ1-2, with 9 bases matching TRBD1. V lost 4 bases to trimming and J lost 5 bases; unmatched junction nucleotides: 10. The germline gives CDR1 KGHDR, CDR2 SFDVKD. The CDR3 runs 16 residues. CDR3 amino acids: CATSDRGQGQGYGYTF. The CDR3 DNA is TGTGCCACCAGTGACCGAGGACAGGGGCAGGGGTATGGCTACACCTTC.

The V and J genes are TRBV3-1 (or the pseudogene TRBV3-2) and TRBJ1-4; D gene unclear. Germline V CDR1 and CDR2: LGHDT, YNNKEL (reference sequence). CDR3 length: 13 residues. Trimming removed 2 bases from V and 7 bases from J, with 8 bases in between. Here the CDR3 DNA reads TGTGCCAGCAGCCAACGGGGAAGTGAAAAACTGTTTTTT. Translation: CASSQRGSEKLFF.